Below are 24 T cell receptor delta chains sequenced from a single sample in a study of γδ T cells in repeated Plasmodium falciparum infection. Bulk repertoires came from Vgamma9/Vdelta2+ or Vdelta2-negative gammadelta T cells flow-sorted from PBMC. TCRdb re-analyzed the multiplex PCR reads via CATT. The table has more than 70,000 delta-chain clones, less than 1% seen once. The material sequenced was gamma-delta T cells from blood. These receptors all stem from a pool of human donors (malaria-infected and uninfected, not separated).

In its sample, this clone was seen a few times. The likely explanation is a read error, given a far larger clone one base away. Other DNA sequences of this sample code for an identical CDR3. The rearrangement uses TRDV1 and TRDJ1; D perhaps matches TRDD2 (6 bases). Trimming removed 0 bases at V and 4 bases at J, with 18 bases between. The CDR3 covers 17 residues. Germline CDR1 is TSWWSYY and CDR2 is QGS. The CDR3 loop is CALGELPTCTGIDKLIF. The DNA for the CDR3 is TGTGCTCTTGGGGAACTTCCTACCTGTACTGGAATCGATAAACTCATCTTT.

Comment on this clone: TCRdb pairs this DNA with a much larger clone's protein that differs at residue 17, likely a read error; the protein shown was translated from the DNA. The V and J genes are TRDV1 and TRDJ1, with 8 bases identical to TRDD3. Germline lookup yields CDR1 TSWWSYY and CDR2 QGS. This CDR3 spans 19 amino acids. CDR3 in amino acids: CALGPRGGGDNGGTDKPIF. DNA of the CDR3: TGTGCTCTTGGGCCACGTGGCGGGGGGGATAATGGTGGGACCGATAAACCCATCTTT.

There are many counts of this clone. The protein TCRdb lists belongs to a much larger clone and differs from this DNA's translation at residue 4, which points to a read error; the protein shown is made from the DNA. The chain couples TRDV2 to TRDJ1, with D perhaps matching TRDD3 (5 bases). This CDR3 has 17 residues. From germline, CDR1 is GEAIGNYY and CDR2 EKD. CDR3: CACGTSDWIPYTDKLIF. DNA of the CDR3: TGTGCCTGTGGCACCTCGGACTGGATCCCGTACACCGATAAACTCATCTTT.

About this clone: The amino acid sequence in TCRdb belongs to a much larger clone and departs from this DNA's translation at residues 12 and 14, likely a sequencing read error; the sequence shown is translated from the DNA. The chain combines TRDV2 with TRDJ1; 9 positions agree with TRDD3. Looked up from germline, CDR1 is GEAIGNYY and CDR2 is EKD. The CDR3 covers 16 residues. For the CDR3, the DNA is TGTGCCTGTGACACCAACCTAGGGGATACGGCCGAGAAACGCATCTTT. It translates to CACDTNLGDTAEKRIF.

This clone has a handful of counts. TCRdb pairs this DNA with a much larger clone's protein that differs at residue 14, likely a read error; the protein shown was translated from the DNA. The chain recombines TRDV2 with TRDJ1; maybe TRDD3 (5 bases). The J gene is absent in TCRdb and was assigned here via DNA matching to germline. Germline V lookup: CDR1 GEAIGNYY, CDR2 EKD. This CDR3 spans 17 amino acids. CDR3 amino acids: CACDTVSSGGYTDRLIF. Here the CDR3 DNA reads TGTGCCTGTGACACCGTGTCGTCCGGGGGCTACACCGATAGACTCATCTTT.

This clone was seen more than once but under ten times. This sequence is one base from a far larger clone and is likely a read error. Other nucleotide sequences from this sample produce the same CDR3. This chain links TRDV2 with TRDJ1, with D perhaps TRDD3 (5 bases). Here the J gene was assigned by germline matching of the DNA, as TCRdb has none. V lost 1 base and J 0 bases, leaving 32 bases between the germline ends. CDR1 is GEAIGNYY, CDR2 EKD, per germline. CDR3 size: 22 residues. CDR3 in DNA: TGTGCCTGTGACACTGTTTCCAGGGGGTCAGTACCGGTGTATCTAGACACCGATAAACTCATCTTT. Protein sequence: CACDTVSRGSVPVYLDTDKLIF.

For this clone: A read error likely explains this, since a far larger clone differs by one base. Other DNA sequences of this sample code for an identical CDR3. This sequence joins TRDV1 and TRDJ1; 7 bases line up with TRDD2. This CDR3 region has 28 residues. Germline CDR1 and CDR2: TSWWSYY and QGS. CDR3 DNA: TGTGCTCTTGGGGACCCTGAGGGTGCACCCAGTAGCCTTCCTCCTTGGGGTTCTCCCGGGGGTCCCACCGATAAGCTCATCTTT. Amino acid sequence: CALGDPEGAPSSLPPWGSPGGPTDKLIF.

This clone was counted a few times. TCRdb lists the protein of a much larger clone for this DNA, which differs at residue 15, so this is likely a read error; the protein given here is translated from the DNA itself. The chain has TRDV1 and TRDJ1, with D uncertain. CDR1 and CDR2 from the germline V gene are TSWWSYY and QGS. CDR3 size: 16 residues. The CDR3 reads CALGEPYGHTERKLTF. CDR3 DNA sequence: TGTGCTCTTGGGGAACCCTATGGACATACTGAGCGTAAACTCACCTTT.

This clone was seen ten or more times. Given a much more abundant clone one base away, this may be a read error. The DNA is omitted, as the CDR3 cannot be located on it reliably, and the CDR3 follows TCRdb's listing. Other DNA sequences in this specimen translate into the identical CDR3. CDR3: CALGESTFPLPQLYCCKLIF. The rearrangement links TRDV1 to TRDJ1; the D segment call TRDD3 is taken from the table without a DNA check. Germline values: CDR1 TSWWSYY, CDR2 QGS. Both ends counted, the CDR3 spans 20 residues.

A word on this clone: The TCRdb protein, from a much larger clone, departs from this DNA's translation at residue 6, likely by read error; the protein shown derives from the DNA. The rearrangement joins TRDV1 to TRDJ2, with TRDD3 identical over 8 bases. The J gene, missing from TCRdb, was assigned here through DNA to germline matching. Germline V gene lookup returns CDR1 TSWWSYY and CDR2 QGS. V trimming: 8 bases; J trimming: 8 bases; junction bases outside the gene matches: 7. This CDR3 spans 13 amino acids. The CDR3 sequence: CALSRNWGAQLFF. In DNA, the CDR3 is TGTGCTCTTTCAAGGAACTGGGGGGCACAACTCTTCTTT.

This clone was observed a few times. This is likely an artifact of a read error, given a far larger clone one base away. Distinct nucleotide sequences in the sample also encode this CDR3. The chain is built from TRDV1 and TRDJ1; 7 nucleotides match TRDD3. The J gene is not listed in TCRdb, so it was assigned here from a DNA match to germline. Looked up from germline, CDR1 is TSWWSYY and CDR2 is QGS. The CDR3 is 19 residues long. CDR3 in DNA: TGTGCTCTTGGGGATCGCGGCCTTTGGGGGACCCTGTACACCGACAAACTCATCTTT. It encodes CALGDRGLWGTLYTDKLIF.

The sample holds a few counts of this clone. TCRdb's protein for this DNA is that of a much larger clone and differs from the translation at residue 18, likely a read error; the protein shown is the DNA translation. The V gene is TRDV1; the J gene was not called; the table's D gene call, TRDD3, was not cross checked with the DNA. Germline V gene data show CDR1 as TSWWSYY and CDR2 as QGS. The CDR3 loop spans 19 amino acids. The CDR3 loop is CALGEKAILGEIYTDKLTF. The CDR3 nucleotides read TGTGCTCTTGGGGAAAAGGCGATACTGGGGGAGATATACACCGATAAACTCACCTTT.

Details on this clone: TCRdb attributes to this sequence the protein of a much larger clone, which differs from the DNA translation at residue 9; a read error is likely, and the protein displayed is translated from the DNA. The rearrangement joins TRAV14/DV4 to TRDJ1; 9 bases map to TRDD3. CDR1 TSDPSYG and CDR2 QGSYDQQN come from the germline V gene (reference sequence). With 9 bases clipped from V and 2 bases from J, the junction kept 19 bases outside the gene matches. This CDR3 is built from 18 residues. CDR3 protein: CAIIHLRFEGIRTDKLIF. The CDR3 bases are TGTGCAATCATACACCTACGTTTTGAGGGGATACGTACCGATAAACTCATCTTT.

There are a few counts of this clone. This DNA's translation differs at residue 10 from TCRdb's protein, which comes from a much larger clone; a read error is likely, and the protein shown is translated from the DNA. This chain links TRDV1 with TRDJ1; the D gene is possibly TRDD2 (9 bases). The J gene is absent in TCRdb and was assigned here via DNA matching to germline. This CDR3 comprises 18 residues. Trimming left V 7 bases short and J 2 bases short, with 26 bases between. CDR1 and CDR2 (germline): TSWWSYY, QGS. In nucleotides, the CDR3 is TGTGCTCTTGAGCCTTCCTACGATAAGCGGGGGATAACCGATAAACTCATCTTT. It encodes CALEPSYDKRGITDKLIF.

For this clone: TCRdb's protein for this DNA is that of a much larger clone and differs from the translation at residue 9, likely a read error; the protein shown is the DNA translation. The rearrangement links TRDV2 to TRDJ1; TRDD3 matches at 7 bases. TCRdb carries no J gene annotation; the J gene was assigned here by matching the DNA with germline. The germline CDR1 and CDR2 sequences are GEAIGNYY and EKD. J lost 2 bases, V lost 3 bases, and 11 bases had no gene match. The CDR3 is 16 amino acids. In DNA, the CDR3 is TGTGCCTGTGACCCATTACTGGGGAATACTACCGATAAACTCATCTTT. Translation gives CACDPLLGNTTDKLIF.

This clone has a count of ten or more. V and J are TRDV1 and TRDJ1, with D possibly being TRDD3 (5 bases). Trimming left V 0 bases short and J 11 bases short, with 22 bases between. The germline CDR1 and CDR2 sequences are TSWWSYY and QGS. The CDR3 length is 16 residues. The CDR3 DNA sequence: TGTGCTCTTGGGGAACTAGTCCCGCTTGAGGACGGGGGGCTCATCTTT. It is translated as CALGELVPLEDGGLIF.

Concerning this clone: One base separates it from a far larger clone, so it is likely a read error. The identical CDR3 is also encoded by other nucleotide sequences in the sample. The chain is built from TRDV1 and TRDJ1; no clear D. Deletions cut 6 bases from V and 0 bases from J, with 17 bases between. This CDR3 contains 16 residues. The germline gives CDR1 TSWWSYY, CDR2 QGS. CDR3 residues: CALGEGVSGDTDKLIF. Written as DNA, the CDR3 is TGTGCTCTTGGTGAAGGCGTAAGCGGAGACACCGATAAACTCATCTTT.

This clone was seen only a few times. With a far larger clone one base away, a read error is the likely cause. Other DNA sequences from this sample encode an identical CDR3 as well. V gene TRDV1 combines with J gene TRDJ1; tentatively, D is TRDD2 (6 bases). Because TCRdb records no J gene, it was assigned here through a match of the DNA to germline. The CDR3 is 16 amino acids. Germline V gives CDR1 TSWWSYY, CDR2 QGS. CDR3 protein: CALGAPPSPGPDKLIF. In DNA form, the CDR3 reads TGCGCTCTTGGGGCCCCCCCTTCCCCCGGGCCCGATAAACTCATCTTT.

This clone has only a few counts. With only one base between it and a far larger clone, this is likely a read error. The V gene is listed as TRDV2; no J gene was called; the table's D gene call, TRDD3, was not cross checked with the DNA. Looked up from germline, CDR1 is GEAIGNYY and CDR2 is EKD. This CDR3 has 15 residues. DNA for the CDR3: TGTGCCTGTGACACCCTGGGGGATCAGTCCGATAAGCTCATCTTT. Translation gives CACDTLGDQSDKLIF.

In regard to this clone: A read error likely explains why the TCRdb protein, taken from a much larger clone, differs from this DNA's translation at residue 7; the protein shown is translated from the DNA. The chain couples TRDV1 to TRDJ1; no definite D call. V gave up 5 bases and J gave up 10 bases, with 17 bases separating them. Germline V CDR1 and CDR2: TSWWSYY, QGS. This CDR3 region has 13 residues. The CDR3 DNA sequence: TGTGCTCTTGGGTCACCTCCCGTCGAGGTACTCATCTTT. It yields the protein CALGSPPVEVLIF.

With regard to this clone: This DNA translates differently at residue 10 from the TCRdb protein, which is that of a much larger clone; a read error is likely, and the protein shown is the DNA's own translation. V gene TRDV1 combines with J gene TRDJ1; possibly TRDD2 for D (6 bases). The germline gives CDR1 TSWWSYY, CDR2 QGS. Between the trimmed V and J ends, which lost 0 bases and 0 bases, there was a span of 29 bases. The CDR3 contains 22 residues. The CDR3 protein is CALGELVPLPHGPIQYTDKLIF. The CDR3 DNA reads TGTGCTCTTGGGGAACTAGTACCGCTTCCTCACGGGCCTATCCAGTACACCGATAAACTCATCTTT.

This clone appeared many times. The chain employs TRDV1 and TRDJ1; 8 nucleotides line up with TRDD3. Germline values: CDR1 TSWWSYY, CDR2 QGS. CDR3 length equals 18 residues. V was clipped by 5 bases and J by 0 bases; unmatched bases: 14. CDR3 sequence reads: CALGYVGWGDIYTDKLIF. CDR3 bases: TGTGCTCTTGGGTACGTAGGGTGGGGGGATATCTACACCGATAAACTCATCTTT.

Details on this clone: This likely reflects a read error, since a far larger clone is one base away. Within the sample, other DNA sequences also encode this same CDR3. This chain connects TRDV2 to TRDJ1; 13 bases line up with TRDD3. No J gene was available from TCRdb, and it was assigned here by a germline match of the DNA. The CDR3 consists of 18 residues. V gave up 1 base and J gave up 4 bases; unmatched junction bases: 11. Germline CDR1 and CDR2: GEAIGNYY and EKD. The CDR3, as DNA: TGTGCCTGTGACACTTTACTGGGGGATACGCGACGCGGCGATAAACTCATCTTT. The encoded protein is CACDTLLGDTRRGDKLIF.

This clone was counted a few times. Translating this DNA gives a protein that differs at residue 14 from the TCRdb one, which belongs to a much larger clone; a read error is likely, and the protein shown is this translation. V and J are TRDV1 and TRDJ1; 9 bases fit TRDD2. The J gene, missing from TCRdb, was assigned here through DNA to germline matching. CDR1 and CDR2 from the germline V gene are TSWWSYY and QGS. Trimming took 1 base from V and 3 from J; bases not matched to a gene: 30. This CDR3 contains 24 residues. As DNA, the CDR3 is TGTGCTCTTGGGGAACGGTTTGTAGGCCTTCCTACTCTGAGGGATAAGGGTCTATCCGATAAACTCATCTTT. Translation: CALGERFVGLPTLRDKGLSDKLIF.